This entry lists 27 T cell receptor beta chains sequenced from one sample in a study of blood T cells in healthy people across ages. The second PCR ran roughly 6 to 11 cycles with a sample-barcoded 5' primer and J-beta primers. TCRdb processed the 5' RACE reads anew with MiXCR; each CDR3 protein has one entry. The sample consists of some 640,000 distinct CDR3 sequences, approximately 30% of them appearing once. Sample: blood. The receptors stem from a woman aged 80 or over in good health.

This rearrangement joins TRBV12-3 or TRBV12-4 to TRBJ2-3; D gene ambiguous. V gave up 7 bases and J gave up 4 bases, with 18 bases separating them. The CDR3 is 15 residues long. For the CDR3, the DNA is TGTGCCAGCACCATCATAATGGGAAGATCAGATACGCAGTATTTT. This sequence encodes CASTIIMGRSDTQYF.

This clonotype was recorded many times. This chain uses TRBV7-3 with TRBJ1-2; D is unresolved. The CDR3 has 13 residues. CDR1 and CDR2 from the germline V gene are SGHTA and FQGTGA. Trimming took 4 bases from V and 4 from J, leaving 10 bases between them. This chain's CDR3 is CASSSDPSYGYTF. The CDR3 bases are TGTGCCAGCAGCTCTGACCCTTCCTATGGCTACACCTTC.

In this sample, this clonotype turned up many times. The chain joins TRBV20-1 to TRBJ2-7; D possibly uses TRBD1 or TRBD2 (6 bases each). Germline CDR1 and CDR2: DFQATT and SNEGSKA (reference sequence). The germline V and J ends were trimmed by 6 bases and 3 bases, with 15 bases remaining between them. CDR3 length equals 13 residues. Here the CDR3 reads CSARGGGGYEQYF. The CDR3 nucleotides read TGCAGTGCCAGGGGTGGGGGAGGCTACGAGCAGTACTTC.

The table lists this clonotype with many counts. The gene calls are TRBV6-5 and TRBJ2-1, with D maybe TRBD1 (5 bases). CDR3 size: 14 residues. Trimming stripped 7 bases from V and 2 bases from J, with 12 bases between. Germline-derived CDR1 and CDR2 are MNHEY and SVGAGI. CDR3 protein: CASKSSTAYNEQFF. CDR3 bases: TGTGCCAGCAAAAGCTCGACAGCCTACAATGAGCAGTTCTTC.

Concerning this clonotype itself: Being one base from a much bigger clone, this may be a read error. The rearrangement joins TRBV20-1 to TRBJ1-1; D is unclear. CDR1 is DFQATT, CDR2 SNEGSKA, per germline (reference sequence). The CDR3 consists of 12 residues. The CDR3, as DNA: TGCAGGGCTAGAGATGACCACATTGGAGCTTTCTTT. Translation gives CRARDDHIGAFF.

This clonotype has ten or more counts. The chain employs TRBV6-2 or TRBV6-3 and TRBJ1-4; D ambiguous. CDR1 is MNHEY, CDR2 SVGEGT, per germline. Trimming left V 6 bases short and J 0 bases short, with 11 bases between. The CDR3 runs to 15 residues. The CDR3 DNA is TGTGCCAGCAGGCATCAGCGGGCAACTAATGAAAAACTGTTTTTT. Translation gives CASRHQRATNEKLFF.

This clonotype has at least ten counts. A much larger clone differs from this one at a single base, so this may be a read error. The rearrangement links TRBV5-1 to TRBJ2-1, with D perhaps matching TRBD2 (6 bases). TRBJ2-7 explains the end of the DNA better; the J call may be wrong. The CDR3 is 14 amino acids. In germline, CDR1 is SGHRS, CDR2 YFSETQ. For the CDR3, the DNA is TGCGCCAGCAATCGCGGGGTCTCCTACAATGAGCAGTACTTC. Protein product: CASNRGVSYNEQYF.

Notes on this clonotype: One end of the junction is discordant with germline, which a read error may explain. V gene TRBV30 combines with J gene TRBJ1-2; 8 bases map to TRBD1. In germline, CDR1 is GTSNPN, CDR2 SVGIG (reference sequence). The CDR3 covers 14 residues. The CDR3 reads CAWTRVQGAAGHTF. The CDR3 DNA is TGTGCCTGGACCCGGGTTCAGGGGGCGGCTGGCCACACCTTC.

This clonotype showed up just once. J is TRBJ1-2 and V is TRBV6-1; no firm D call. The length of the CDR3 is 15 residues. Germline V lookup: CDR1 MNHNS, CDR2 SASEGT. V was clipped by 2 bases and J by 7 bases, with 17 bases between them. This chain's CDR3 is CASSERLQRGSGYTF. The CDR3 coding sequence is TGTGCCAGCAGTGAAAGGTTACAGAGAGGGTCTGGCTACACCTTC.

The chain is built from TRBV3-1 and TRBJ2-7, with TRBD1 as a possible D gene (5 bases). The CDR3 runs 14 residues. The V end was cut by 4 bases, the J end by 4 bases, with 14 bases between. In germline, CDR1 is LGHDT, CDR2 YNNKEL (reference sequence). For the CDR3, the DNA is TGTGCCAGCAGCCCTCAAGCAGGGAAATACGAGCAGTACTTC. Translation: CASSPQAGKYEQYF.

This clonotype occurred once. This rearrangement joins TRBV6-2 or TRBV6-3 to TRBJ2-7, with 15 bases aligning to TRBD2. The CDR3 extends over 20 amino acids. Looked up from germline, CDR1 is MNHEY and CDR2 is SVGEGT. V lost 2 bases to trimming and J lost 7 bases; unmatched junction nucleotides: 18. The CDR3 bases are TGTGCCAGCAGTTACGACGGGACTAGCGGGGGGCCCCGCAGTCCTCGAGAGCAGTACTTC. This gives the protein CASSYDGTSGGPRSPREQYF.

V is TRBV11-2 and J is TRBJ1-4; 8 bases are shared with TRBD1. The germline V gene encodes CDR1 SGHAT and CDR2 FQNNGV. Trimming at V came to 5 bases and at J to 5 bases, leaving 7 bases not matched to a gene. This CDR3 is 15 amino acids long. The CDR3 DNA reads TGTGCCAGCAGCACAGGGACAGGCCGAAATGAAAAACTGTTTTTT. It translates to CASSTGTGRNEKLFF.

On this clonotype itself: The final CDR3 position lacks the conserved phenylalanine or tryptophan, pointing to a likely read error. Because the CDR3's place on the DNA is in doubt, the DNA is left out and the CDR3 is given as listed by TCRdb. The chain employs TRBV7-3 and TRBJ1-2. Per germline, CDR1 SGHTA and CDR2 FQGTGA. The CDR3 is made up of 15 amino acids, end residues included. The CDR3 is CASSAIHENGVWLHL.

Points on this clonotype: A much larger clone lies one base from this, so it may be a read error. This sequence joins TRBV12-3 or TRBV12-4 and TRBJ1-2; unclear D gene. There are 14 residues in the CDR3. CDR3 protein: CASSSAGPLYGHTF. The CDR3 bases are TGTGCCAGCAGTTCGGCTGGACCGCTCTATGGCCACACCTTC.

The CDR3 nucleotides are TGCAGTGCGCGCCTAGCGGGGAACACCGGGGAGCTGTTTTTT. It yields the protein CSARLAGNTGELFF. The chain joins TRBV20-1 to TRBJ2-2; TRBD2 matches 8 bases. J was trimmed by 1 base and V by 6 bases; bases with no gene match: 4. Germline loops: CDR1 DFQATT, CDR2 SNEGSKA (reference sequence). This CDR3 is 14 amino acids long.

The J gene is TRBJ1-1, the V gene TRBV2, with D unresolved. Germline V CDR1 and CDR2: SNHLY, FYNNEI. The V end lost 6 bases, the J end lost 0 bases, and 11 bases lay between the germline ends. The CDR3 totals 14 residues. CDR3: CASRSQQLNTEAFF. The CDR3 nucleotides are TGTGCCAGCAGATCACAGCAACTGAACACTGAAGCTTTCTTT.

About this clonotype itself: The junction does not match germline at one end; this may be a read error. The chain uses TRBV7-8 and TRBJ2-3, with 7 positions matching TRBD1. CDR1 is SGHVS and CDR2 is FQNEAQ in the germline V gene. CDR3 size: 16 residues. The CDR3 spells CASSLGQLSSTDTQYF. Written as DNA, the CDR3 is TGCGCCAGCAGCTTGGGACAGCTATCTAGCACAGATACGCAGTATTTT.

This clonotype was recorded many times. The chain carries TRBV29-1 and TRBJ1-5; 9 bases agree with TRBD1. The CDR3 has 14 amino acids. J was trimmed by 2 bases and V by 6 bases; bases with no gene match: 5. Looked up from germline, CDR1 is SQVTM and CDR2 is ANQGSEA. CDR3 coding DNA: TGCAGCGTAGTCGGGACAGGGCGCAATCAGCCCCAGCATTTT. Protein: CSVVGTGRNQPQHF.

This clonotype was detected ten times or more. The V and J genes are TRBV29-1 and TRBJ2-7; D is unresolved. There are 11 residues in the CDR3. CDR1 and CDR2 from the germline V gene are SQVTM and ANQGSEA. Trimming cost V 4 bases and J 2 bases, with 6 bases left between them. The CDR3 protein is CSVGAAYEQYF. The CDR3 nucleotides read TGCAGCGTTGGGGCAGCCTACGAGCAGTACTTC.

This clonotype was picked up many times. The chain is built from TRBV9 and TRBJ2-5, with 7 bases that match TRBD1. With 2 bases clipped from V and 1 base from J, the junction kept 2 bases outside the gene matches. Germline assignment: CDR1 SGDLS and CDR2 YYNGEE. This CDR3 spans 14 amino acids. CDR3 residues: CASSVGTAQETQYF. The CDR3 DNA is TGTGCCAGCAGCGTGGGGACAGCCCAAGAGACCCAGTACTTC.

The rearrangement uses TRBV7-9 and TRBJ2-2; D is undetermined. CDR1 SEHNR and CDR2 FQNEAQ come from the germline V gene (reference sequence). V dropped 4 bases and J dropped 2 bases, with 11 bases sitting between them. The CDR3 contains 15 residues. This chain's CDR3 is CASSSVRVNTGELFF. CDR3 DNA sequence: TGTGCCAGCAGCTCCGTCAGAGTAAACACCGGGGAGCTGTTTTTT.

The gene calls are TRBV7-2 and TRBJ2-7, with D perhaps matching TRBD2 (6 bases). The J call could be wrong; TRBJ2-5 is a better fit for the DNA end. Germline loops: CDR1 SGHTA, CDR2 FQGNSA. The CDR3 is made up of 15 amino acids. In nucleotides, the CDR3 is TGTGCCAGCGGCCTAGTAGGTTCGGGGGAAGAGACCCAGTACTTC. Translation gives CASGLVGSGEETQYF.

To note about this clonotype: Since a much larger clone is just one base distant, this may be a read error. The CDR3 reads CAWIDIGLVGTSGEQFF. Written as DNA, the CDR3 is TGTGCCTGGATCGACATTGGGCTAGTTGGTACGAGCGGTGAGCAGTTCTTC. The V call is TRBV30, the J call TRBJ2-1; perhaps TRBD2 as D (5 bases). Per the germline V gene, CDR1 is GTSNPN and CDR2 is SVGIG (reference sequence). V was pared by 4 bases and J by 9 bases, with 28 bases between. CDR3 size: 17 residues.

This clonotype has at least ten counts. The chain couples TRBV6-1 to TRBJ1-1; 8 positions match TRBD1. Trimming removed 6 bases from V and 3 bases from J; junction bases left unmatched: 9. Germline CDR1 and CDR2: MNHNS and SASEGT. The length of the CDR3 is 15 residues. CDR3 coding DNA: TGTGCCAGCAGGGGCGGGGGACAGGCGGACACTGAAGCTTTCTTT. It encodes CASRGGGQADTEAFF.

The J gene is TRBJ2-1, the V gene TRBV20-1, with 13 bases that match TRBD2. CDR3 length equals 16 residues. In germline, CDR1 is DFQATT, CDR2 SNEGSKA (reference sequence). V lost 0 bases and J lost 12; bases outside the gene matches: 11. The CDR3 region has the DNA TGCAGTGCTAGAGAACGGACTAGCGGGAGTTTAGTCCCGCAGTTCTTC. Translation: CSARERTSGSLVPQFF.

The chain uses TRBV28 and TRBJ1-2; D remains ambiguous. This CDR3 spans 15 amino acids. Trimming took off 5 bases at V and 3 bases at J, with 16 bases between the two ends. Germline CDR1 and CDR2: MDHEN and SYDVKM. The CDR3 DNA follows: TGTGCCAGCAGTCCCCGGGATGTTAGACACTATGGCTACACCTTC. Translated: CASSPRDVRHYGYTF.

This clonotype occurred many times. V usage is TRBV7-9 and J usage is TRBJ2-3; D unresolved. The CDR3 runs to 17 residues. Trimming left V 6 bases short and J 2 bases short, with 21 bases between. Germline loops: CDR1 SEHNR, CDR2 FQNEAQ (reference sequence). CDR3 DNA sequence: TGTGCCAGCAGAGAAACCGGGTACGACCACCTCACAGATACGCAGTATTTT. It specifies CASRETGYDHLTDTQYF.